This T cell receptor (beta chain) was sequenced for a study of identical twins (dated by TCRdb to about 2016). Turning to the overall study: To test whether fetal clonotypes persist, this study deep-sequenced TCR alpha and beta repertoires from monozygotic twins, from unrelated adults of various ages, and from cord blood. To rule out contamination, replicate twin experiments were performed at different times with different library preparation protocols. Results and caveats for the whole study, not just this receptor: Conclusions relied on cross-sectional statistical analysis, since the same donors could not be followed over many years. Fewer insertions were carried by abundant cord blood beta clonotypes; a weaker similar trend was observed in young adult naive repertoires, while no such trend was observed in memory repertoires. In monozygotic twins, recombination models systematically underestimated out-of-frame TCR alpha sharing, but the models matched the sharing seen between unrelated individuals. Excess twin sharing in beta out-of-frame sequences was weaker because fewer shared sequences lowered the signal-to-noise ratio. Compared with coincidental sharing between unrelated individuals, out-of-frame TCR alpha sequences shared between twins had an excess of sequences with low generation probability. Invariant T cells such as MAIT and iNKT could partly confound zero-insertion analyses, although diverse VJ usage argued against such confounding for most clonotypes.

On this clonotype itself: The target of this receptor is not known. One base away there is no much larger clone; base qualities are not given.

The CDR3 sequence holds 15 residues, the cysteine and phenylalanine included. The entry retains the CDR3 DNA only, 45 bases that are in frame from base 1. Libraries came from 5' RACE. Instrument on record: Illumina HiSeq 2000. Template switching added a universal primer binding site, and the final cDNA carried a unique molecular identifier that allowed TCR cDNA molecules to be counted accurately. Specific primers in the conserved constant-segment region were used to synthesize first-strand cDNA for TCR alpha and beta chains. To control for contamination, every cDNA library was double barcoded, receiving both a SMART-Mk sample barcode and Illumina barcodes. Two successive PCR steps introduced TruSeq adapter sequences along with Illumina sample barcodes. The Illumina HiSeq platform was used with custom primers to sequence TCR alpha and beta cDNA libraries. The paper's data handling went like this. Raw reads were processed with MiGEC to extract unique molecular identifiers, and MiXCR was used to determine CDR3 positions. For each individual, recombination models were inferred using an EM algorithm with the repgenHMM and IGoR tools. The tcR package in R was used for shared clonotype analysis, with sharing normalized by the product of cloneset sizes. To study raw recombination free of thymic and clonal selection effects, out-of-frame nonproductive sequences were analyzed. Starting from the raw public reads, TCRdb applied fastp trimming at Q25, assembled clones with MiXCR and retained in-frame beta chains. Each entry merges the rows of one CDR3 protein and shows their most common DNA and genes. For this entry, the V and J calls and clone size follow TCRdb and not the study's own pipeline. The sample table records about 530,000 distinct CDR3 sequences; around 20% of these occur just once. The ten largest clones take up more than 0.4% of the sample.

Only healthy Caucasian donors were included. Three pairs of female monozygotic twins, all aged about 18 to 29 years, were included in the twin cohort. Positive isolation kits from Invitrogen were used to isolate the CD4+ and CD8+ T cell populations. This sample was also put to use in a study of yellow fever vaccine responses in identical twins. The second study's paper adds: According to the authors, the vaccine-induced T cell response in identical twins seemed to be partly convergent and partly specific to each individual. The study precisely tracked vaccine-responding T cell clones in identical twins.

Rearrangement joined TRBV21-1 to TRBJ1-1; the D call of TRBD1 is as the table states it, not checked on the DNA. TRBV21-1 counts as a pseudogene. The sequence came from a woman aged 18-30 years in good health. The sequenced material came from CD4+ T cells sorted from blood. The CDR3 in this case is CASKNDREPNTEAFF. The sequenced DNA: TGTGCCAGCAAAAACGACAGGGAACCGAACACTGAAGCTTTCTTT.